Listed here are 2 T cell receptor beta chains from one sample, sequenced in a study of neurological immune-mediated disorders. TCRdb used MiXCR to reprocess the 5' RACE reads, holding one entry per CDR3 protein. The sample includes 65,000 to 75,000 distinct CDR3 sequences, about 5.1% of them seen just once. Sample: PBMCs. The origin of the receptors is a woman in her 70s with multiple sclerosis.

At least ten counts were recorded for this clonotype. V gene TRBV27 combines with J gene TRBJ1-1, with D uncertain. This CDR3 is 16 amino acids long. CDR1 and CDR2 (germline): MNHEY, SMNVEV (reference sequence). Trimming took off 4 bases at V and 0 bases at J, with 15 bases between the two ends. CDR3 residues: CASSSREGLMNTEAFF. The CDR3 DNA follows: TGTGCCAGCAGTTCCCGGGAGGGATTAATGAACACTGAAGCTTTCTTT.

The sample holds many counts of this clonotype. This chain uses TRBV3-1 with TRBJ1-3; D might be TRBD1 (6 bases). Germline V gives CDR1 LGHDT, CDR2 YNNKEL (reference sequence). The V end lost 5 bases, the J end lost 0 bases, and 14 bases lay between the germline ends. The CDR3 spans 16 residues. In nucleotides, the CDR3 is TGTGCCAGCAGCACGAGGACAGTCAGCTCTGGAAACACCATATATTTT. Amino acid sequence: CASSTRTVSSGNTIYF.